This T cell receptor (beta chain) was identified during a study of patients and donors after allogeneic stem cell transplantation. In TCRdb, the RT-PCR reads were re-called with MiXCR into one record per CDR3 protein. This table holds more than 850,000 distinct CDR3 sequences, roughly 18% found once. The sequenced sample consisted of blood, either unsorted or a sorted T cell fraction (not recorded which). The receptor's source is a human donor who was either an allogeneic HSCT recipient or a stem cell or donor lymphocyte infusion donor (not recorded which). It is not recorded whose cells these are; they may come from a transplant donor.

CDR3 residues: CASSFGTRRYSNQPQHF. CDR3 nucleotide sequence: TGTGCCAGCAGTTTCGGGACACGACGTTATAGCAATCAGCCCCAGCATTTT. J is TRBJ1-5 and V is TRBV12-3 or TRBV12-4; maybe TRBD1 (6 bases). The CDR3 runs to 17 residues. The ends were cut back, 3 bases at V and 0 bases at J, with 15 bases in the middle.